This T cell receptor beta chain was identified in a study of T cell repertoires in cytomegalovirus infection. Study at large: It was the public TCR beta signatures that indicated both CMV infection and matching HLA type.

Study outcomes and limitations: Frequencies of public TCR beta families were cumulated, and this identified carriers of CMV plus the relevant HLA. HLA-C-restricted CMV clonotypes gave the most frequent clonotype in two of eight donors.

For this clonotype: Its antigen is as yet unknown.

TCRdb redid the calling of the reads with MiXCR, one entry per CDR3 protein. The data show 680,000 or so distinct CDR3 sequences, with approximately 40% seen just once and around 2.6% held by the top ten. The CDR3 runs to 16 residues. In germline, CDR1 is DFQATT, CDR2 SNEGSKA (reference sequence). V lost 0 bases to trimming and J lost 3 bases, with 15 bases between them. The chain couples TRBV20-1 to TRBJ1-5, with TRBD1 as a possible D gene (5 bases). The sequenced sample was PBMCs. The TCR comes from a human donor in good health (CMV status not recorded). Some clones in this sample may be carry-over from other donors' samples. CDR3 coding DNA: TGCAGTGCTAGAGATCGGAAAAGGGGCGACAATCAGCCCCAGCATTTT. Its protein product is CSARDRKRGDNQPQHF.